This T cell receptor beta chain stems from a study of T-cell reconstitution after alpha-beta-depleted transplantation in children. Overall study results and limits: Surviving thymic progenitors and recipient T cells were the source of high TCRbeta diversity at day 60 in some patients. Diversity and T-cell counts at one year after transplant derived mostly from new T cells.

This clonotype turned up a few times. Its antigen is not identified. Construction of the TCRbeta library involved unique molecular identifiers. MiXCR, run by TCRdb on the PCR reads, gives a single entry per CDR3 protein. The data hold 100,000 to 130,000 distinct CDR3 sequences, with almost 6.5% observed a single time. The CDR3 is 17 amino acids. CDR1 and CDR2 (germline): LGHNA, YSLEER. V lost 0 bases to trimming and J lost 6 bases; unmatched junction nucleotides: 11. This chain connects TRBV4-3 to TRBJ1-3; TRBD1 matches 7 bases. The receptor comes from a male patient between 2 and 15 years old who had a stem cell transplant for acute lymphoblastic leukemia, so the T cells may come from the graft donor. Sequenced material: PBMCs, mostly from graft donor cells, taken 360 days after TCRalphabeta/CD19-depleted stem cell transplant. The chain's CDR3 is CASSQDSHRGRENTIYF. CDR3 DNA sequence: TGCGCCAGCAGCCAAGATTCTCACAGGGGAAGGGAAAACACCATATATTTT.